The clone carrying this T cell receptor beta chain was counted only a few times. Antigen unknown. This entry comes from a study of beta chain features in type 1 diabetes. General study points: A moderate, significant TCRB CDR3 shortening appeared in type 1 diabetes across four CD4+ subsets.

Expressed TCRB transcripts were sequenced because the entire RNA isolate underwent reverse transcription. Some clones are missing from TCRdb's copy, which holds only in-frame ones; the method was immunoSEQ multiplex PCR. This sample yields under 350,000 clones, of which roughly a quarter are seen a single time; roughly 0.013% belongs to the top ten. The receptor's source is a woman aged 25 to 45 with type 1 diabetes. Sequenced material: naive CD4+ T cells from blood.

CDR3 DNA: TGTGCCAGCAGCCCAGTGGGACTAGCGGGGTACAATGAGCAGTTCTTC. Translated: CASSPVGLAGYNEQFF. The V call is TRBV11-3, the J call TRBJ2-1, with 13 bases lining up with TRBD2. This CDR3 has 16 residues. CDR1 and CDR2 (germline): SGHNT, YENEEA. V was clipped by 5 bases and J by 4 bases; unmatched bases: 5.